This T cell receptor beta chain emerged from a study of Ad26.COV2.S vaccination and SARS-CoV-2 variants. Whole-study context: Donor was in the COV1001 Ad26.COV2.S trial arm.

Overall study findings and caveats: Vaccine and placebo recipients had similar non-spike TCR breadth. The TCR-based breadth and depth measures might underestimate overall T cell responses.

This clone was seen a single time. What it recognizes is unknown. The treatment was: 15 to 20 received Ad26.COV2.S at low or high dose, single or two shots; 5 received placebo; per-sample allocation not given. Collection of the samples took place on day 63 after the first injection of vaccine or placebo. Only in-frame clones appear in the TCRdb table, and some are missing; sequencing was by immunoSEQ multiplex PCR. The data contain around 340,000 clones, roughly 91% of them singletons. CDR1 and CDR2 from the germline V gene are SGHRS and YFSETQ. The V segment lost 2 bases and the J segment 15 bases; nucleotides outside the gene matches: 11. The CDR3 has 13 amino acids.

The receptor was isolated from a person between 18 and 60 years old who received the Ad26.COV2.S COVID-19 vaccine or a placebo. V and J are TRBV5-1 and TRBJ2-1; 7 positions agree with TRBD1. This specimen consisted of peripheral blood, obtained in a trial of Ad26.COV2.S vaccine versus placebo. The CDR3 nucleotides read TGCGCCAGCAGCTTACCAACAGGGGATAGGTTGTTCTTC. This gives the protein CASSLPTGDRLFF.